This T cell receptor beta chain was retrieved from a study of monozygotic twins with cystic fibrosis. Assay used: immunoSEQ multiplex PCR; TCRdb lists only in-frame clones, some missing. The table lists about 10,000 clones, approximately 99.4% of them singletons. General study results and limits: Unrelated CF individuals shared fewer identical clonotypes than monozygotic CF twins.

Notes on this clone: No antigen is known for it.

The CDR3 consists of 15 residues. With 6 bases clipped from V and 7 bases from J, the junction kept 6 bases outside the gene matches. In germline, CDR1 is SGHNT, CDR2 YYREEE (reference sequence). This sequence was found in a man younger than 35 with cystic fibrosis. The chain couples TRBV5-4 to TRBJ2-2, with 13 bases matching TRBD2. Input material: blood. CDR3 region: CASTPGLAGNGELFF. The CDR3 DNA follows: TGTGCCAGCACCCCGGGACTAGCGGGGAACGGGGAGCTGTTTTTT.